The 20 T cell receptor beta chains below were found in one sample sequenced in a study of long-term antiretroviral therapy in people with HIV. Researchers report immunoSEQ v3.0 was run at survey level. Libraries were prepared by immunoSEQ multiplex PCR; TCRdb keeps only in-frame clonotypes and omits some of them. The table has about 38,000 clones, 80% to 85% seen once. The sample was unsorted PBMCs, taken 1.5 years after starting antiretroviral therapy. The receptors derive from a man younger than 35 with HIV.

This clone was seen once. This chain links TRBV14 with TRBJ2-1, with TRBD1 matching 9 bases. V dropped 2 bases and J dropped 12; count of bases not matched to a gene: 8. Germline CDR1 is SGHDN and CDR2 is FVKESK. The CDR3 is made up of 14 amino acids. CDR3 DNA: TGTGCCAGCAGCCAACCGGGACAGGGTAAAGGGCAGTTCTTC. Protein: CASSQPGQGKGQFF.

DNA for the CDR3: TGTGCCAGCAGCTCCGGAGGCTCGAGAAGCACAGATACGCAGTATTTT. Its protein product is CASSSGGSRSTDTQYF. This chain links TRBV7-9 with TRBJ2-3; tentative D call: TRBD2 (5 bases). CDR1 is SEHNR and CDR2 is FQNEAQ in the germline V gene (reference sequence). Trimming shortened V by 4 bases and J by 0 bases, and 14 bases separated the two germline ends. This CDR3 comprises 16 residues.

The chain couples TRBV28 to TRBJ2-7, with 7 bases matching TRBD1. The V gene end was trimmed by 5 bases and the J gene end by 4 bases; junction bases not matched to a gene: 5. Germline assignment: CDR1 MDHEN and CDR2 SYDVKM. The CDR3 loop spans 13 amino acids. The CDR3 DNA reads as TGTGCCAGCAGTCGGACACAGGGGTACGAGCAGTACTTC. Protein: CASSRTQGYEQYF.

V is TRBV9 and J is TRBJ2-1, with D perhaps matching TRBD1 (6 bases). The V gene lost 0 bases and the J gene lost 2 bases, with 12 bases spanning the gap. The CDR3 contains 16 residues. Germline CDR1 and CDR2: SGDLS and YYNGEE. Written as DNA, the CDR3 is TGTGCCAGCAGCGTAGACAGGGTTCAGCCCTACAATGAGCAGTTCTTC. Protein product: CASSVDRVQPYNEQFF.

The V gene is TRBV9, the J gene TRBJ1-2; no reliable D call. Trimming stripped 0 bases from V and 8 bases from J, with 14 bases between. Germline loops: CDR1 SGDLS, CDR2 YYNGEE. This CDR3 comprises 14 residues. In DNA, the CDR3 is TGTGCCAGCAGCGTAGATGTTCGTGAACGCGGCTACACCTTC. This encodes CASSVDVRERGYTF.

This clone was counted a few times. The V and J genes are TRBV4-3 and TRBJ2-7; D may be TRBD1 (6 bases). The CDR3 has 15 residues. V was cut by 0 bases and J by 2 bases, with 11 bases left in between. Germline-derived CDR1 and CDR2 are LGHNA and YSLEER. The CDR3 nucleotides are TGCGCCAGCAGCCAAGAAAGGGGGAACCCCTACGAGCAGTACTTC. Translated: CASSQERGNPYEQYF.

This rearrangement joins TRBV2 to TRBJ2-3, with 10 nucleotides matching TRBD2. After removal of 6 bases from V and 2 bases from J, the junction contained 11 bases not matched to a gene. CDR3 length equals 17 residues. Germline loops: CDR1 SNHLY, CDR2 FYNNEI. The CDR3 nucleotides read TGTGCCAGCAGCTTACATCCAGCGGGAGGGTACACAGATACGCAGTATTTT. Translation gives CASSLHPAGGYTDTQYF.

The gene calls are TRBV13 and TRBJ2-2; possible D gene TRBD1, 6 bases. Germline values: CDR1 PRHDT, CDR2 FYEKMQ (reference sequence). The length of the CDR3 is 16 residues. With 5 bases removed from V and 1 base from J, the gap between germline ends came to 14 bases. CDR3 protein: CASSPRQEMNTGELFF. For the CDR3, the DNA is TGTGCCAGCAGCCCTCGACAGGAGATGAACACCGGGGAGCTGTTTTTT.

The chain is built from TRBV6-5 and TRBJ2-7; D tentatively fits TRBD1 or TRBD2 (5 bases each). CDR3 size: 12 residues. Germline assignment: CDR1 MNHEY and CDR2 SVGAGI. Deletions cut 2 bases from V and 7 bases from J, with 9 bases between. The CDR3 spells CASSYGTLEQYF. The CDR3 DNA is TGTGCCAGCAGTTACGGGACCTTGGAGCAGTACTTC.

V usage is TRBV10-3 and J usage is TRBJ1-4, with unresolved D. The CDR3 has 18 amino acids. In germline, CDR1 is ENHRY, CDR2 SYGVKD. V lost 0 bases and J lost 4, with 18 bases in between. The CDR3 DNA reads TGTGCCATCAGTGAGTCGACTCTCGGCAGGCCGGATAATGAAAAACTGTTTTTT. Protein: CAISESTLGRPDNEKLFF.

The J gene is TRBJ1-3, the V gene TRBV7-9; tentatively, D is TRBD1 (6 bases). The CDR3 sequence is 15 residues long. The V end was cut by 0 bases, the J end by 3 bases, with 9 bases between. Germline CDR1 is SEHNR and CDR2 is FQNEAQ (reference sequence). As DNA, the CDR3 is TGTGCCAGCAGCTTAGCGGCAGGGGATGGAAACACCATATATTTT. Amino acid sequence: CASSLAAGDGNTIYF.

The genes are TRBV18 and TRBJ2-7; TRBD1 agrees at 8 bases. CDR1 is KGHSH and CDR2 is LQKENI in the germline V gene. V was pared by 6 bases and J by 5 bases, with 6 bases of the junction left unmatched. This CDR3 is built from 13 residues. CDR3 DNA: TGTGCCAGCTCCCTCGGACAGGGTAACGAGCAGTACTTC. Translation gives CASSLGQGNEQYF.

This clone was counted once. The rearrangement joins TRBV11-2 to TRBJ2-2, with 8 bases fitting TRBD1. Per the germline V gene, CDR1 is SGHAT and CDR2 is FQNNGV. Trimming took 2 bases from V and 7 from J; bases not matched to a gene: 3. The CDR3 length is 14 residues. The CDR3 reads CASSLRQGIGELFF. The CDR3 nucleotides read TGTGCCAGCAGCTTACGACAGGGGATCGGGGAGCTGTTTTTT.

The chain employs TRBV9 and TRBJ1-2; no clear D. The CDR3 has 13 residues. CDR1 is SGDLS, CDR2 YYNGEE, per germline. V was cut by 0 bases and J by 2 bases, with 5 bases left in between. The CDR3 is CASSVAGNYGYTF. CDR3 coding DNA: TGTGCCAGCAGCGTAGCGGGGAACTATGGCTACACCTTC.

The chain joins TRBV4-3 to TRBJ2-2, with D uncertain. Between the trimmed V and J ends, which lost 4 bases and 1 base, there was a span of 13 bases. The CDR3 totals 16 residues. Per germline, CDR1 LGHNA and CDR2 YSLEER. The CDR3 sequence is CASSLTRLKNTGELFF. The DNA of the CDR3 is TGCGCCAGCAGCCTAACGAGGCTGAAGAACACCGGGGAGCTGTTTTTT.

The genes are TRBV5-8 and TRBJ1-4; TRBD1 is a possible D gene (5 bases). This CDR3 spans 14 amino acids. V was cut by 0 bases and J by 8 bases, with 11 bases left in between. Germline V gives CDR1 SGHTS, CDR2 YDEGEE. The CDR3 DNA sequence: TGTGCCAGCAGCTTGGGGCAGGGAAGAGAAAAACTGTTTTTT. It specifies CASSLGQGREKLFF.

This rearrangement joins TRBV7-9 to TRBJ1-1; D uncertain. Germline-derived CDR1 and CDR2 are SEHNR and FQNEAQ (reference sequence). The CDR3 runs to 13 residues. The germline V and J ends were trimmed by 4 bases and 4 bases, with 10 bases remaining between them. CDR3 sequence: CASSYPGSTEAFF. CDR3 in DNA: TGTGCCAGCAGCTACCCCGGGTCCACTGAAGCTTTCTTT.

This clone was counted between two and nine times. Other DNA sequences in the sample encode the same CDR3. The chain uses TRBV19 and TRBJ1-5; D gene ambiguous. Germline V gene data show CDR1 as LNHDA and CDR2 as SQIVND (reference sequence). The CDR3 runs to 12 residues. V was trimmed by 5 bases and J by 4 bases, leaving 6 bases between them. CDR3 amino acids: CASSSGNQPQHF. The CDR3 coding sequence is TGTGCCAGTAGTTCTGGGAATCAGCCCCAGCATTTT.

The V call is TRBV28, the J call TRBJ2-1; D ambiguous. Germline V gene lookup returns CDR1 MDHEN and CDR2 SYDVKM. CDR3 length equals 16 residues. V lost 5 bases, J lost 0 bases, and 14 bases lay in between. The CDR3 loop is CASSPADGRSYNEQFF. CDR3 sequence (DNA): TGTGCCAGCAGTCCCGCGGACGGCCGCTCCTACAATGAGCAGTTCTTC.

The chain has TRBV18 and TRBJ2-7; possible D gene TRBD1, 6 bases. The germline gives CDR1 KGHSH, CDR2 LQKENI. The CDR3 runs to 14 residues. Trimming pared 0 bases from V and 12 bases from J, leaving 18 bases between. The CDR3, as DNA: TGTGCCAGCTCACCACCCACTAAACAGGGTTTGTGGTACTTC. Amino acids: CASSPPTKQGLWYF.